Listed here are 27 T cell receptor beta chains from one sample, sequenced in a study of PD-1 blockade in classical Hodgkin lymphoma. Patients all relapsed after autologous stem cell transplantation, and there was variation in brentuximab vedotin exposure. This table comes from immunoSEQ multiplex PCR, and its TCRdb copy is limited to in-frame clones, with some not included. This sample has roughly 150,000 clones; nearly 80% occur once, and the top ten carry about 9.2%. The specimen was peripheral blood mononuclear cells (PBMCs), collected before the second cycle of nivolumab. These receptor sequences come from a human donor with classical Hodgkin lymphoma.

This clone was counted once. The chain couples TRBV19 to TRBJ2-3; 11 bases agree with TRBD1. The CDR3 extends over 15 amino acids. CDR1 and CDR2 (germline): LNHDA, SQIVND (reference sequence). Trimming removed 5 bases from V and 5 bases from J; junction bases left unmatched: 6. DNA of the CDR3: TGTGCCAGTAGTGTGGGACAGGGGGGAATAGATACGCAGTATTTT. It translates to CASSVGQGGIDTQYF. Supplemented by reference TRBV19 and TRBJ2-3, the full variable domain reads DGGITQSPKYLFRKEGQNVTLSCEQNLNHDAMYWYRQDPGQGLRLIYYSQIVNDFQKGDIAEGYSVSREKKESFPLTVTSAQKNPTAFYLCASSVGQGGIDTQYFGPGTRLTVL.

The genes are TRBV18 and TRBJ2-3, with D possibly TRBD2 on 5 matching bases. Germline V CDR1 and CDR2: KGHSH, LQKENI. This CDR3 spans 17 amino acids. Trimming removed 3 bases from V and 6 bases from J, with 22 bases in between. CDR3 nucleotides: TGTGCCAGCTCACCGATGCGGGTCACGCCCGTCGGGGATACGCAGTATTTT. Translated: CASSPMRVTPVGDTQYF.

The J gene is TRBJ2-1, the V gene TRBV11-2; D is ambiguous. The germline gives CDR1 SGHAT, CDR2 FQNNGV. The V gene lost 0 bases and the J gene lost 1 base, with 4 bases spanning the gap. The CDR3 has 14 amino acids. The CDR3 DNA follows: TGTGCCAGCAGCTTAGATGGGTCCTACAATGAGCAGTTCTTC. Protein product: CASSLDGSYNEQFF.

The chain employs TRBV5-1 and TRBJ2-5; TRBD1 agrees at 8 bases. CDR1 SGHRS and CDR2 YFSETQ come from the germline V gene. The CDR3 runs to 14 residues. The trim removed 4 bases at V and 2 bases at J, leaving 4 bases unmatched. The CDR3 region is CASSLDRGQETQYF. In DNA form, the CDR3 reads TGCGCCAGCAGCCTAGACAGGGGACAAGAGACCCAGTACTTC.

V usage is TRBV11-1 and J usage is TRBJ2-7; TRBD1 is a possible D gene (5 bases). The CDR3 has 12 amino acids. V was shortened by 4 bases and J by 7 bases, with 11 bases between the two germline ends. From germline, CDR1 is SGHAT and CDR2 FQDESV (reference sequence). CDR3 region: CASSSRQSEQYF. DNA of the CDR3: TGTGCCAGCAGCTCCAGACAGTCTGAGCAGTACTTC.

The chain links TRBV15 to TRBJ1-5, with D hard to call. Germline CDR1 reads LNHNV; CDR2 reads YYDKDF (reference sequence). V lost 1 base to trimming and J lost 7 bases, with 8 bases between them. The CDR3 sequence is 13 residues long. CDR3 in amino acids: CATSRGAGQPQHF. The DNA of the CDR3 is TGTGCCACCAGCAGAGGGGCGGGACAGCCCCAGCATTTT.

The V and J genes are TRBV7-2 and TRBJ1-2; D is undetermined. Germline loops: CDR1 SGHTA, CDR2 FQGNSA. CDR3 length: 11 amino acids. V lost 5 bases to trimming and J lost 5 bases, with 6 bases between them. The chain's CDR3 is CASSTTYGYTF. In nucleotides, the CDR3 is TGTGCCAGCAGCACGACTTATGGCTACACCTTC.

This clone came up once. V gene TRBV19 combines with J gene TRBJ1-3; D unclear. CDR1 and CDR2 (germline): LNHDA, SQIVND (reference sequence). Between the trimmed V and J ends, which lost 10 bases and 2 bases, there was a span of 12 bases. CDR3 size: 13 residues. Here the CDR3 reads CATDWEPGNTIYF. DNA for the CDR3: TGTGCCACCGACTGGGAGCCTGGAAACACCATATATTTT.

The J gene is TRBJ1-1, the V gene TRBV4-1; no clear D. Trimming removed 0 bases at V and 6 bases at J, with 11 bases between. The CDR3 extends over 14 amino acids. Germline loops: CDR1 MGHRA, CDR2 YSYEKL. CDR3 in amino acids: CASSQDFTTPEAFF. The CDR3 coding sequence is TGCGCCAGCAGCCAAGATTTTACTACCCCTGAAGCTTTCTTT.

Only one count was recorded for this clone. V is TRBV7-3 and J is TRBJ2-3; perhaps TRBD2 as D (6 bases). V dropped 4 bases and J dropped 1 base, with 21 bases sitting between them. The V gene's germline CDR1 is SGHTA and CDR2 FQGTGA. The CDR3 spans 18 residues. The CDR3 is CASSSPPGGDPRTDTQYF. The CDR3 DNA reads as TGTGCCAGCAGCTCCCCCCCCGGCGGGGATCCCCGCACAGATACGCAGTATTTT.

A remark on this clone: The junction departs from the called germline gene at one end, perhaps through a read error. The rearrangement joins TRBV7-3 to TRBJ2-7; 7 bases align to TRBD1. The CDR3 loop spans 15 amino acids. Germline values: CDR1 SGHTA, CDR2 FQGTGA. The CDR3 here is CASSLTGTESYEQYF. The CDR3 DNA follows: TGTGCCAGCAGCCTAACCGGGACAGAGTCCTACGAGCAGTACTTC.

This chain connects TRBV6-6 to TRBJ2-4; D possibly corresponds to TRBD2 (6 bases). The V and J ends lost 7 bases and 4 bases respectively, with 20 bases between them. The CDR3 is made up of 16 amino acids. Germline CDR1 reads MNHNY; CDR2 reads SVGAGI (reference sequence). The CDR3 nucleotides are TGTGCCAGCACCAACTACCGGGAGCCTTCTAAAAACATTCAGTACTTC. It encodes CASTNYREPSKNIQYF.

J is TRBJ2-1 and V is TRBV19; D possibly uses TRBD1 or TRBD2 (5 bases each). Germline CDR1 is LNHDA and CDR2 is SQIVND (reference sequence). V gave up 5 bases and J gave up 6 bases, with 17 bases separating them. The CDR3 covers 15 residues. The DNA for the CDR3 is TGTGCCAGTAGTGCCCCCGGGACCCCTCGCAATGAGCAGTTCTTC. Translation gives CASSAPGTPRNEQFF.

The chain recombines TRBV28 with TRBJ2-3; D remains ambiguous. The CDR3 is 17 residues long. V was shortened by 4 bases and J by 0 bases, with 17 bases between the two germline ends. Germline CDR1 and CDR2: MDHEN and SYDVKM. CDR3 loop: CASSYILPHGSTDTQYF. For the CDR3, the DNA is TGTGCCAGCAGTTACATACTACCTCACGGTAGCACAGATACGCAGTATTTT.

The rearrangement joins TRBV10-3 to TRBJ1-1; D call uncertain. Germline CDR1 ENHRY, CDR2 SYGVKD. The CDR3 is 13 amino acids. Trimming left V 4 bases short and J 0 bases short, with 6 bases between. The CDR3 coding sequence is TGTGCCATCAGTGGGGAGTTGAACACTGAAGCTTTCTTT. It specifies CAISGELNTEAFF.

Only a few counts were recorded for this clone. V usage is TRBV11-2 and J usage is TRBJ2-1, with unresolved D. V dropped 5 bases and J dropped 0 bases, with 8 bases sitting between them. CDR1 and CDR2 from the germline V gene are SGHAT and FQNNGV. The CDR3 consists of 14 residues. CDR3 nucleotide sequence: TGTGCCAGCAGCCCAGCTAGCTCCTACAATGAGCAGTTCTTC. Its protein is CASSPASSYNEQFF.

The V call is TRBV7-6, the J call TRBJ2-1; possibly TRBD2 for D (5 bases). CDR3 length: 14 residues. V shed 2 bases and J shed 8 bases, with 13 bases lying between them. Germline V gene sequence: CDR1 SGHVS, CDR2 FNYEAQ. CDR3 protein: CASSLIPDGDEQFF. The CDR3 nucleotides are TGTGCCAGCAGCTTAATTCCTGACGGGGATGAGCAGTTCTTC.

This clone was observed once. The chain links TRBV19 to TRBJ2-7; 11 nucleotides match TRBD2. CDR1 and CDR2 (germline): LNHDA, SQIVND (reference sequence). The CDR3 loop spans 16 amino acids. Trimming cost V 3 bases and J 0 bases; bases outside gene matches: 4. DNA of the CDR3: TGTGCCAGTAGTATCGGACTAGCGGGCATCTCCTACGAGCAGTACTTC. Translated: CASSIGLAGISYEQYF.

The chain is built from TRBV28 and TRBJ1-5, with 10 bases matching TRBD1. Germline V gene lookup returns CDR1 MDHEN and CDR2 SYDVKM. V lost 6 bases, J lost 6 bases, and 8 bases stayed unmatched. This CDR3 has 15 residues. For the CDR3, the DNA is TGTGCCAGCAGGTTAGCCGGGACAGGGGTTCAGCCCCAGCATTTT. Its translation: CASRLAGTGVQPQHF.

The chain combines TRBV7-2 with TRBJ1-6; 9 bases fit TRBD1. The J segment lost 0 bases and the V segment lost 0 bases, leaving 0 bases of the junction unmatched. The CDR3 covers 17 residues. Germline V gives CDR1 SGHTA, CDR2 FQGNSA. The CDR3 here is CASSLAGQGSYNSPLHF. DNA for the CDR3: TGTGCCAGCAGCTTAGCGGGACAGGGCTCCTATAATTCACCCCTCCACTTT.

This clone has a single count. The rearrangement joins TRBV9 to TRBJ2-5, with 10 bases matching TRBD1. Trimming cost V 2 bases and J 4 bases; bases outside gene matches: 5. The length of the CDR3 is 15 residues. The V gene's germline CDR1 is SGDLS and CDR2 YYNGEE. As DNA, the CDR3 is TGTGCCAGCAGCGTTGACAGGGGGCGAGGAGAGACCCAGTACTTC. Translating it yields CASSVDRGRGETQYF.

V gene TRBV18 combines with J gene TRBJ2-5; D might be TRBD1 (6 bases). Germline V gene sequence: CDR1 KGHSH, CDR2 LQKENI. The CDR3 totals 13 residues. Trimming removed 3 bases at V and 4 bases at J, with 9 bases between. CDR3 coding DNA: TGTGCCAGCTCACCTACAGGGTTAGAGACCCAGTACTTC. Translating gives CASSPTGLETQYF.

The table lists this clone with a count of one. The rearrangement joins TRBV4-3 to TRBJ1-4, with unresolved D. V lost 1 base to trimming and J lost 4 bases, with 7 bases between them. The CDR3 covers 14 residues. Germline CDR1 reads LGHNA; CDR2 reads YSLEER. CDR3 DNA sequence: TGCGCCAGCAGCCAAGTGGCAGTTAATGAAAAACTGTTTTTT. Amino acid sequence: CASSQVAVNEKLFF.

This clone appeared once. The chain employs TRBV19 and TRBJ1-4; D uncertain. The CDR3 is made up of 13 amino acids. Germline CDR1 LNHDA, CDR2 SQIVND (reference sequence). V lost 7 bases to trimming and J lost 3 bases, with 9 bases between them. CDR3 in amino acids: CASTERSNEKLFF. In DNA, the CDR3 is TGTGCCAGTACCGAACGTTCTAATGAAAAACTGTTTTTT.

In its sample, this clone was seen a few times. The chain employs TRBV18 and TRBJ2-2, with D unclear. The V gene lost 2 bases and the J gene lost 7 bases, with 8 bases spanning the gap. This CDR3 contains 13 residues. Looked up from germline, CDR1 is KGHSH and CDR2 is LQKENI. CDR3 region: CASSPELDGELFF. The CDR3 DNA is TGTGCCAGCTCACCAGAGTTGGACGGGGAGCTGTTTTTT.

This sequence joins TRBV9 and TRBJ2-5; 7 bases are a match to TRBD1. V dropped 3 bases and J dropped 1; count of bases not matched to a gene: 6. The CDR3 loop spans 15 amino acids. Germline-derived CDR1 and CDR2 are SGDLS and YYNGEE. CDR3 amino acids: CASSAQQGLQETQYF. The CDR3 bases are TGTGCCAGCAGCGCACAACAGGGGCTCCAAGAGACCCAGTACTTC.

The chain is built from TRBV19 and TRBJ1-2; D is ambiguous. The CDR3 extends over 16 amino acids. Trimming shortened V by 7 bases and J by 4 bases, and 22 bases separated the two germline ends. Germline V gene sequence: CDR1 LNHDA, CDR2 SQIVND (reference sequence). CDR3 sequence (DNA): TGTGCCAGTACCCCCCTAGGGCCCACAGCCCTCTATGGCTACACCTTC. It specifies CASTPLGPTALYGYTF. The full variable domain, with the rest looked up from reference TRBV19 and TRBJ1-2, is DGGITQSPKYLFRKEGQNVTLSCEQNLNHDAMYWYRQDPGQGLRLIYYSQIVNDFQKGDIAEGYSVSREKKESFPLTVTSAQKNPTAFYLCASTPLGPTALYGYTFGSGTRLTVV.